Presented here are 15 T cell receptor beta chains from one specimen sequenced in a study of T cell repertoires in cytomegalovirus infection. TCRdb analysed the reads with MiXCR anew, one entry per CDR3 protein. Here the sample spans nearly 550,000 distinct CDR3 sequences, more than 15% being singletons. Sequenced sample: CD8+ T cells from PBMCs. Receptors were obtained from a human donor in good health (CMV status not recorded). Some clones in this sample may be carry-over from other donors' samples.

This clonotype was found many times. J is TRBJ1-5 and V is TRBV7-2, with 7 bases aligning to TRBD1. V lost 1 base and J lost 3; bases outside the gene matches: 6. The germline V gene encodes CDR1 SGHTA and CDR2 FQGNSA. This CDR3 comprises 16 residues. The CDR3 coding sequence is TGTGCCAGCAGCTTAGGTCCCAGGGGGGCCAATCAGCCCCAGCATTTT. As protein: CASSLGPRGANQPQHF.

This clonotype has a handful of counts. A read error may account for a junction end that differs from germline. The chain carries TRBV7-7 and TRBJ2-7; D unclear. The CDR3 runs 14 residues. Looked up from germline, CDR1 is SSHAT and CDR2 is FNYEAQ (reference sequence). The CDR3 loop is CASSPSASSYEQYF. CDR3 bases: TGTGCTAGCAGCCCCTCGGCCAGCTCCTACGAGCAGTACTTC.

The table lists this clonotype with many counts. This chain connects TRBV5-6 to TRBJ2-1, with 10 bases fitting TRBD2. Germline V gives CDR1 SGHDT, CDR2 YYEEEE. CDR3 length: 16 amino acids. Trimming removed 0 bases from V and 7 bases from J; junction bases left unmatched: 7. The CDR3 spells CASSLASGRALNEQFF. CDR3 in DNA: TGTGCCAGCAGCTTGGCGAGCGGGAGGGCCTTAAATGAGCAGTTCTTC. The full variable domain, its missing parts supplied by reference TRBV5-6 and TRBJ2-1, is DAGVTQSPTHLIKTRGQQVTLRCSPKSGHDTVSWYQQALGQGPQFIFQYYEEEERQRGNFPDRFSGHQFPNYSSELNVNALLLGDSALYLCASSLASGRALNEQFFGPGTRLTVL.

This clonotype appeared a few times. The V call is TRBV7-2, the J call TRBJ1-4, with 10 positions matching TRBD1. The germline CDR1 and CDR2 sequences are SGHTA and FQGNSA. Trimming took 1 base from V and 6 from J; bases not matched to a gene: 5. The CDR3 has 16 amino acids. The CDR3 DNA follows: TGTGCCAGCAGCTTAGGGGGACAGGGGTACGATGAAAAACTGTTTTTT. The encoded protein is CASSLGGQGYDEKLFF.

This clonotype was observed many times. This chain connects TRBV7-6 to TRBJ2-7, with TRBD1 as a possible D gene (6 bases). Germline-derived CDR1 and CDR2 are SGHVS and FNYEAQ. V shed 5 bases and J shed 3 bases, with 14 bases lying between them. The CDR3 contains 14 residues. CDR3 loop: CASSLEGGNYEQYF. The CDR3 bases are TGTGCCAGCAGCCTTGAAGGGGGAAACTACGAGCAGTACTTC. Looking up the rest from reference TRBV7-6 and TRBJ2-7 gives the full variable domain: GAGVSQSPRYKVTKRGQDVALRCDPISGHVSLYWYRQALGQGPEFLTYFNYEAQQDKSGLPNDRFSAERPEGSISTLTIQRTEQRDSAMYRCASSLEGGNYEQYFGPGTRLTVT.

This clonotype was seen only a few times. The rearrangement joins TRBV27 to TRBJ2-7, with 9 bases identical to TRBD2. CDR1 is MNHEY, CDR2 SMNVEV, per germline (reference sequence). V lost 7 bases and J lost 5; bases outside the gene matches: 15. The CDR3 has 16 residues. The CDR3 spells CASNKGSGRFQDEQYF. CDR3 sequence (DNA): TGTGCCAGCAATAAAGGAAGCGGGAGGTTTCAGGACGAGCAGTACTTC.

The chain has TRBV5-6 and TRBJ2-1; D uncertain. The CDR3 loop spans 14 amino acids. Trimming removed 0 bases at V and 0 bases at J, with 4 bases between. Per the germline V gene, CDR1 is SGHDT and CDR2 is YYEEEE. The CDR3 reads CASSLDISYNEQFF. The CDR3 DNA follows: TGTGCCAGCAGCTTGGATATCTCCTACAATGAGCAGTTCTTC.

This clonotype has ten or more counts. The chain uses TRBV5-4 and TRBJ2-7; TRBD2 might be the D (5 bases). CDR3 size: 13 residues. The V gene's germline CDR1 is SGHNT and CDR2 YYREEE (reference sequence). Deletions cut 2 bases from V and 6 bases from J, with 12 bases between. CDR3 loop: CASSLWLGGEQYF. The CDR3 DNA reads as TGTGCCAGCAGCTTATGGCTTGGAGGCGAGCAGTACTTC.

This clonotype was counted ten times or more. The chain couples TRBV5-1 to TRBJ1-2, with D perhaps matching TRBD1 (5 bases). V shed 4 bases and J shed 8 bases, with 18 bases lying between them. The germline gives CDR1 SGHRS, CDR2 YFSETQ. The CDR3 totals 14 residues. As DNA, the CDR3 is TGCGCCAGCAGCGGGGTCGGGGGATGGAGAGGCTACACCTTC. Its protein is CASSGVGGWRGYTF.

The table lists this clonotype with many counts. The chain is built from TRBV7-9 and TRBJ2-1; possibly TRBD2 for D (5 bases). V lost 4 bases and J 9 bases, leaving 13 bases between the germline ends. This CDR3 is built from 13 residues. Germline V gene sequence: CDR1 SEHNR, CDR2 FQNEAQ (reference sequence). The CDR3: CASSSPSRGEQFF. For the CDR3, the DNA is TGTGCCAGCAGCTCACCTTCACGGGGTGAGCAGTTCTTC.

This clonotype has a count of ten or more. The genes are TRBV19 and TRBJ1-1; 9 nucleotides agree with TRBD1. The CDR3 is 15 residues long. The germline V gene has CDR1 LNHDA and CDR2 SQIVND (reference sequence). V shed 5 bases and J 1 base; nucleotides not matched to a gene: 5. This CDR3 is CASSFTTGGNTEAFF. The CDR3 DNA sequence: TGTGCCAGTAGTTTCACGACAGGGGGGAACACTGAAGCTTTCTTT.

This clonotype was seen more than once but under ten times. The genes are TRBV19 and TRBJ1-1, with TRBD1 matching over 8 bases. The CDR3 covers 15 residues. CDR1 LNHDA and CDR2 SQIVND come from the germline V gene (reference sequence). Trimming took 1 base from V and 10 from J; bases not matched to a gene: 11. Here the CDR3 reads CASSIVLHRGDGAFF. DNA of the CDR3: TGTGCCAGTAGTATAGTGCTTCACAGGGGGGATGGAGCTTTCTTT.

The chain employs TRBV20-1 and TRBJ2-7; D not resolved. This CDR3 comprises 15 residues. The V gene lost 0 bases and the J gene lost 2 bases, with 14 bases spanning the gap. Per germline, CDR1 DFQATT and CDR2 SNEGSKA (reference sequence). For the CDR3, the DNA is TGCAGTGCTAGAGATCAGGCACACTCCCCCTACGAGCAGTACTTC. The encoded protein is CSARDQAHSPYEQYF.

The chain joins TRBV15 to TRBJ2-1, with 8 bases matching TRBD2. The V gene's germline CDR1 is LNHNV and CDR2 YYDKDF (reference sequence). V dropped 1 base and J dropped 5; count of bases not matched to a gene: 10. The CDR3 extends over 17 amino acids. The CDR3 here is CATSRVYGAGENNEQFF. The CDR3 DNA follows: TGTGCCACCAGCAGAGTGTATGGAGCGGGAGAGAACAATGAGCAGTTCTTC.

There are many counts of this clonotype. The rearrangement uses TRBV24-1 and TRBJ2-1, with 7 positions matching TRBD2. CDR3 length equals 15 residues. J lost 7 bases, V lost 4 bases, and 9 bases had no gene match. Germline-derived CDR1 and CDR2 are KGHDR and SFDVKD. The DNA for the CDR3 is TGTGCCACCAGTGACCCACGCGGGGGTGCAAATGAGCAGTTCTTC. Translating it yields CATSDPRGGANEQFF.